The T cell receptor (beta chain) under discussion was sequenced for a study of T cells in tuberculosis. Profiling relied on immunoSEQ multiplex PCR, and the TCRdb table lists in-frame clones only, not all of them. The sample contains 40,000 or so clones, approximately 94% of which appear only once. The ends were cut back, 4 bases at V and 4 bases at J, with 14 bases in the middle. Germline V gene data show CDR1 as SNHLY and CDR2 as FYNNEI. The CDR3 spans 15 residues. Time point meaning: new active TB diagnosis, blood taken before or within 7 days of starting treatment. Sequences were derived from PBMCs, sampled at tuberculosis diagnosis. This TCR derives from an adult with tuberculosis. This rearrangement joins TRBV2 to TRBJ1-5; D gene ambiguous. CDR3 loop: CASSVISAGNQPQHF. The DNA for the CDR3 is TGTGCCAGCAGTGTAATCAGTGCGGGGAATCAGCCCCAGCATTTT.